This entry lists 11 T cell receptor beta chains sequenced from one sample in a study of beta chain features in type 1 diabetes. All of the isolated RNA was reverse transcribed, so expressed TCRB transcripts were sequenced. Repertoires were generated with immunoSEQ multiplex PCR, while TCRdb's copy carries only in-frame clones and drops some. The sample records about 240,000 clones, about 25% being singletons. Source material: central memory CD4+ T cells from blood. These receptors came from a man aged 25-45 years in good health.

The chain joins TRBV19 to TRBJ2-4, with 8 bases fitting TRBD2. CDR1 and CDR2 (germline): LNHDA, SQIVND (reference sequence). The V and J ends lost 8 bases and 5 bases, in that order; junction bases with no gene match: 5. This CDR3 is built from 13 residues. CDR3 loop: CASSSGGENIQYF. The CDR3 DNA reads as TGTGCCAGTTCGAGCGGGGGTGAAAACATTCAGTACTTC. Filled out from reference TRBV19 and TRBJ2-4, the complete variable domain reads DGGITQSPKYLFRKEGQNVTLSCEQNLNHDAMYWYRQDPGQGLRLIYYSQIVNDFQKGDIAEGYSVSREKKESFPLTVTSAQKNPTAFYLCASSSGGENIQYFGAGTRLSVL.

The chain carries TRBV9 and TRBJ2-7; possibly TRBD2 for D (5 bases). CDR1 and CDR2 from the germline V gene are SGDLS and YYNGEE. V lost 0 bases, J lost 2 bases, and 9 bases lay in between. The CDR3 runs 14 residues. Here the CDR3 reads CASSVGRSTYEQYF. The CDR3 nucleotides read TGTGCCAGCAGCGTAGGGAGGTCAACCTACGAGCAGTACTTC.

CDR3 protein: CAWRGGEPGHYTEAFF. In nucleotides, the CDR3 is TGTGCCTGGAGAGGTGGGGAACCGGGCCACTACACTGAAGCTTTCTTT. This sequence joins TRBV30 and TRBJ1-1; no clear D. The CDR3 extends over 16 amino acids. V was trimmed by 3 bases and J by 3 bases, leaving 20 bases between them. Looked up from germline, CDR1 is GTSNPN and CDR2 is SVGIG (reference sequence).

This clone showed up just a few times. The chain couples TRBV10-3 to TRBJ2-7; unclear D gene. The CDR3 contains 12 residues. The V gene lost 6 bases and the J gene lost 2 bases, with 8 bases spanning the gap. Germline V CDR1 and CDR2: ENHRY, SYGVKD. CDR3 bases: TGTGCCATCAGCCCGACGGCCTACGAGCAGTACTTC. This gives the protein CAISPTAYEQYF.

This clone was picked up many times. This chain joins TRBV30 and TRBJ2-7; TRBD1 matches at 9 bases. Trimming removed 6 bases from V and 4 bases from J; junction bases left unmatched: 10. The CDR3 has 14 residues. Germline V CDR1 and CDR2: GTSNPN, SVGIG (reference sequence). This CDR3 is CACHKPGQGYEQYF. The CDR3 DNA reads as TGTGCCTGCCACAAACCGGGACAGGGTTACGAGCAGTACTTC.

The CDR3 DNA is TGTGCCAGCAGTTTCGACAGGACCGGGACCCAGTACTTC. Amino acids: CASSFDRTGTQYF. The chain uses TRBV2 and TRBJ2-5, with D perhaps matching TRBD1 (6 bases). The CDR3 spans 13 residues. Germline V gene lookup returns CDR1 SNHLY and CDR2 FYNNEI. The germline V and J ends were trimmed by 5 bases and 7 bases, with 14 bases remaining between them.

The genes are TRBV12-5 and TRBJ2-2, with D maybe TRBD1 (9 bases). V lost 4 bases and J 5 bases, leaving 20 bases between the germline ends. The CDR3 runs 17 residues. Germline CDR1 is LGHNT and CDR2 is FRNRAP. The DNA for the CDR3 is TGTGCTAGTGGTTCCCCGGGACAGGGCGGGGGGACCGGGGAGCTGTTTTTT. Its protein product is CASGSPGQGGGTGELFF.

The V gene is TRBV20-1, the J gene TRBJ2-1, with no clear D. Trimming removed 5 bases at V and 10 bases at J, with 12 bases between. The CDR3 consists of 11 residues. The germline V gene has CDR1 DFQATT and CDR2 SNEGSKA (reference sequence). CDR3 region: CSAPTHGEQFF. In DNA form, the CDR3 reads TGCAGTGCTCCGACCCATGGCGAGCAGTTCTTC.

CDR3 sequence: CASSQDLGYSTDTQYF. The CDR3 DNA reads TGCGCCAGCAGCCAGGACCTGGGGTATAGCACAGATACGCAGTATTTT. The rearrangement joins TRBV4-3 to TRBJ2-3, with D hard to call. This CDR3 is 16 amino acids long. V lost 3 bases to trimming and J lost 0 bases, with 13 bases between them. CDR1 is LGHNA and CDR2 is YSLEER in the germline V gene.

This clone has a handful of counts. This chain joins TRBV29-1 and TRBJ2-5; D gene uncertain. The CDR3 totals 10 residues. The germline V gene has CDR1 SQVTM and CDR2 ANQGSEA. V was shortened by 6 bases and J by 5 bases, with 7 bases between the two germline ends. DNA for the CDR3: TGCAGCGTCCTGTCGGAGACCCAGTACTTC. Its protein is CSVLSETQYF.

The chain has TRBV7-9 and TRBJ2-3, with D maybe TRBD1 (5 bases). Looked up from germline, CDR1 is SEHNR and CDR2 is FQNEAQ (reference sequence). The germline V and J ends were trimmed by 2 bases and 1 base, with 10 bases remaining between them. The CDR3 length is 15 residues. CDR3 DNA sequence: TGTGCCAGCAGCTTATCGACAGCCCGCACAGATACGCAGTATTTT. As protein: CASSLSTARTDTQYF.